Listed here are 9 T cell receptor beta chains from one sample, sequenced in a study of OX40 agonist ivuxolimab in advanced cancers. TCRdb's copy holds only in-frame clones and misses some; the assay was immunoSEQ multiplex PCR. The data hold about 15,000 clones, with about 81% observed a single time. Sequencing used CD4+ or CD8+ T cells sorted from blood, obtained in a trial of the OX40 agonist ivuxolimab. These TCRs come from an adult with an advanced solid tumor such as melanoma, head and neck, liver or kidney cancer.

V usage is TRBV19 and J usage is TRBJ2-1; D may be TRBD1 (6 bases). V lost 4 bases to trimming and J lost 6 bases, with 10 bases between them. CDR3 length: 13 residues. CDR1 LNHDA and CDR2 SQIVND come from the germline V gene (reference sequence). As DNA, the CDR3 is TGTGCCAGTAGTACCGGACAGAGCAATGAGCAGTTCTTC. Amino acids: CASSTGQSNEQFF.

CDR3 DNA: TGTGCCAGCAAGGAGCGGGGGGGCCAAAATGAGCAGTTCTTC. Residues: CASKERGGQNEQFF. V usage is TRBV28 and J usage is TRBJ2-1, with 10 bases lining up with TRBD2. This CDR3 is 14 amino acids long. The junction had 7 bases not matched to a gene; V was cut back by 7 bases and J by 7 bases. The germline CDR1 and CDR2 sequences are MDHEN and SYDVKM.

This sequence joins TRBV5-6 and TRBJ2-7; 9 nucleotides match TRBD2. The CDR3 contains 16 residues. Germline-derived CDR1 and CDR2 are SGHDT and YYEEEE. V shed 4 bases and J 9 bases; nucleotides not matched to a gene: 17. CDR3 sequence reads: CASSPYRGLAGFGQYF. In DNA, the CDR3 is TGTGCCAGCAGCCCCTACCGAGGTCTAGCGGGGTTCGGGCAGTACTTC.

The J gene is TRBJ2-7, the V gene TRBV10-3, with 8 bases fitting TRBD2. Germline CDR1 and CDR2: ENHRY and SYGVKD. Trimming removed 6 bases from V and 6 bases from J; junction bases left unmatched: 10. CDR3 length equals 14 residues. The CDR3 sequence: CAISGGVGGLEQYF. The DNA for the CDR3 is TGTGCCATCAGCGGGGGGGTTGGCGGACTCGAGCAGTACTTC.

This chain connects TRBV29-1 to TRBJ2-3, with D perhaps matching TRBD1 (5 bases). Germline-derived CDR1 and CDR2 are SQVTM and ANQGSEA. V was trimmed by 7 bases and J by 0 bases, leaving 20 bases between them. This CDR3 contains 16 residues. The CDR3 sequence is CSGETLDTTSTDTQYF. The CDR3 DNA follows: TGCAGCGGGGAAACTCTGGACACGACTAGCACAGATACGCAGTATTTT.

The rearrangement joins TRBV4-3 to TRBJ1-4; D is unresolved. The ends were cut back, 0 bases at V and 8 bases at J, with 10 bases in the middle. Germline CDR1 LGHNA, CDR2 YSLEER. This CDR3 spans 14 amino acids. The CDR3 sequence is CASSQDPPREKLFF. The DNA for the CDR3 is TGCGCCAGCAGCCAAGATCCCCCGAGAGAAAAACTGTTTTTT.

This rearrangement joins TRBV5-1 to TRBJ2-7; D unclear. Germline V lookup: CDR1 SGHRS, CDR2 YFSETQ. V gave up 4 bases and J gave up 0 bases, with 8 bases separating them. This CDR3 has 13 residues. The CDR3 spells CASSPENSYEQYF. For the CDR3, the DNA is TGCGCCAGCAGCCCCGAGAACTCCTACGAGCAGTACTTC.

This rearrangement joins TRBV4-1 to TRBJ1-1; 7 bases fit TRBD1. CDR3 size: 15 residues. The germline gives CDR1 MGHRA, CDR2 YSYEKL. V shed 4 bases, J shed 6 bases, and the junction held 11 bases outside the gene matches. CDR3 sequence (DNA): TGCGCCAGCAGCCCAATCCGACAGGGACTTCCTGAAGCTTTCTTT. It specifies CASSPIRQGLPEAFF.

The V and J genes are TRBV9 and TRBJ2-5; the D gene is possibly TRBD1 (6 bases). CDR3 length: 15 residues. The germline V gene encodes CDR1 SGDLS and CDR2 YYNGEE. Deletions cut 3 bases from V and 5 bases from J, with 17 bases between. CDR3 DNA: TGTGCCAGCAGCGCCGAAAGGGGGAAGGGGGAGACCCAGTACTTC. Its protein is CASSAERGKGETQYF.